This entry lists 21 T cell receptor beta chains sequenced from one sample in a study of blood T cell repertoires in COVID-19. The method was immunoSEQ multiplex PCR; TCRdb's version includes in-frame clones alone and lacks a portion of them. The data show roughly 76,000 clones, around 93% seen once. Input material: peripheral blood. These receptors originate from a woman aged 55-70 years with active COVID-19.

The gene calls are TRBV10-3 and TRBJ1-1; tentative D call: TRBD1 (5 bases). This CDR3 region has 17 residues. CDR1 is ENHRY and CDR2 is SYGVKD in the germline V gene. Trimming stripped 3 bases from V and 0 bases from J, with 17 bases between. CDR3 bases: TGTGCCATCAGTGACCTCATGGGGGGAGGGATGAACACTGAAGCTTTCTTT. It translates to CAISDLMGGGMNTEAFF.

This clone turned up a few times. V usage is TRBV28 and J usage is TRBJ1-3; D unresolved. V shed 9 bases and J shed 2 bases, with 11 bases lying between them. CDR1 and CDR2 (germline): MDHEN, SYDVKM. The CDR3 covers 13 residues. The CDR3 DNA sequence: TGTGCCAGTACGTCTCTACCTGGAAACACCATATATTTT. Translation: CASTSLPGNTIYF. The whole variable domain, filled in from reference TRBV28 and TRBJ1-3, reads DVKVTQSSRYLVKRTGEKVFLECVQDMDHENMFWYRQDPGLGLRLIYFSYDVKMKEKGDIPEGYSVSREKKERFSLILESASTNQTSMYLCASTSLPGNTIYFGEGSWLTVV.

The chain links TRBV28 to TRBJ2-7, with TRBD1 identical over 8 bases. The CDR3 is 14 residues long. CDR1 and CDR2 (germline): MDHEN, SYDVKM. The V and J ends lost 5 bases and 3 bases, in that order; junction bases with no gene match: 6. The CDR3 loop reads CASSTPGQVYEQYF. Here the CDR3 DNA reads TGTGCCAGCAGTACACCGGGACAGGTCTACGAGCAGTACTTC.

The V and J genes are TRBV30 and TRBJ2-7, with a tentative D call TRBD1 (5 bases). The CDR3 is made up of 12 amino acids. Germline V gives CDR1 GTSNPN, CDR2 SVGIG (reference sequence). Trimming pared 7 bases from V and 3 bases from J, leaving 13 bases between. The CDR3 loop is CASADKIYEQYF. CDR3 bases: TGTGCCTCGGCGGACAAGATCTACGAGCAGTACTTC.

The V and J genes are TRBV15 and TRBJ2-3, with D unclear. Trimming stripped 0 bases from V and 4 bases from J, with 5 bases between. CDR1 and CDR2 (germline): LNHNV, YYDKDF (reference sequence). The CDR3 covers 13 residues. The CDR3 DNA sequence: TGTGCCACCAGCAGAGATTTATCAGATACGCAGTATTTT. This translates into CATSRDLSDTQYF.

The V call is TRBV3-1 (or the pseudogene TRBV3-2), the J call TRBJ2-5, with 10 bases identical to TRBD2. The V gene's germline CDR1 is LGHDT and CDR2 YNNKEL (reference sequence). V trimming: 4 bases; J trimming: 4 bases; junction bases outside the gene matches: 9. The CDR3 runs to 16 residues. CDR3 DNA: TGTGCCAGCAGCCGTTCTAGCGGGAGTTTTCGAGAGACCCAGTACTTC. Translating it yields CASSRSSGSFRETQYF.

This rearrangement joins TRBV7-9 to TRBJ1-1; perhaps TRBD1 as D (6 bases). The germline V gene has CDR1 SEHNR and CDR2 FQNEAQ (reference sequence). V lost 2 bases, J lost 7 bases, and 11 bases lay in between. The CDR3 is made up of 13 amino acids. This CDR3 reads CASSLKQGGEAFF. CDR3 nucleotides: TGTGCCAGCAGCTTAAAACAGGGTGGTGAAGCTTTCTTT.

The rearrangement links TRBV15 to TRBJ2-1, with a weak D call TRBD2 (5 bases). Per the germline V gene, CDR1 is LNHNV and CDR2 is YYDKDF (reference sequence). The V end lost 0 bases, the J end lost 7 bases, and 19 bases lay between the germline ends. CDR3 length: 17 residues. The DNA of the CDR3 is TGTGCCACCAGCAGAGAACGGAGCGGAGTTACGAAAAATGAGCAGTTCTTC. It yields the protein CATSRERSGVTKNEQFF.

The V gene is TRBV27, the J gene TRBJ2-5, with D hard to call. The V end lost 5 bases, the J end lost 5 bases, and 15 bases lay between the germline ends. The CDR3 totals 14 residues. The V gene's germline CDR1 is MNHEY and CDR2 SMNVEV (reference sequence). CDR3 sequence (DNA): TGTGCCAGCAGTAAACAGCCCCAACCGGAGACCCAGTACTTC. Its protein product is CASSKQPQPETQYF.

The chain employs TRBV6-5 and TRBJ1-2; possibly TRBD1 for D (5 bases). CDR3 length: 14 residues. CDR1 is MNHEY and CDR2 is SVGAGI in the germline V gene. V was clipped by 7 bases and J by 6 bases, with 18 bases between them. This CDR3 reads CASIGGVLSNGYTF. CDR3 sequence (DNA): TGTGCCAGCATTGGGGGGGTTCTCTCCAATGGCTACACCTTC.

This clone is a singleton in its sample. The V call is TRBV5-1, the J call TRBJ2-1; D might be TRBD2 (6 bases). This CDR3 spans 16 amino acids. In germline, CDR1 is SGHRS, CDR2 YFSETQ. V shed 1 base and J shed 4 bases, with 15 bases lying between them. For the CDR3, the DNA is TGCGCCAGCAGCTTGTTTGCGGGAAGTGGGTACAATGAGCAGTTCTTC. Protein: CASSLFAGSGYNEQFF.

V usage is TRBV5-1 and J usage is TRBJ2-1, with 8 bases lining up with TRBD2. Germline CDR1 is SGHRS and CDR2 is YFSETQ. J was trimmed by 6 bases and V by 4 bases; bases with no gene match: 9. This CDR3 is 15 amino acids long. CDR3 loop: CASSPTGGSGNEQFF. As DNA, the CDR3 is TGCGCCAGCAGCCCGACGGGGGGGAGTGGCAATGAGCAGTTCTTC. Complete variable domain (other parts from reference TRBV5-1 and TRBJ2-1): KAGVTQTPRYLIKTRGQQVTLSCSPISGHRSVSWYQQTPGQGLQFLFEYFSETQRNKGNFPGRFSGRQFSNSRSEMNVSTLELGDSALYLCASSPTGGSGNEQFFGPGTRLTVL.

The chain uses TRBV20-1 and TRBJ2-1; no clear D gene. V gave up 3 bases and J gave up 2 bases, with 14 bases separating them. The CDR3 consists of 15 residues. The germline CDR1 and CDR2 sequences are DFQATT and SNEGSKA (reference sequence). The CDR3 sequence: CSASVASSPYNEQFF. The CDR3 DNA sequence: TGCAGTGCTAGTGTCGCCAGTTCGCCCTACAATGAGCAGTTCTTC.

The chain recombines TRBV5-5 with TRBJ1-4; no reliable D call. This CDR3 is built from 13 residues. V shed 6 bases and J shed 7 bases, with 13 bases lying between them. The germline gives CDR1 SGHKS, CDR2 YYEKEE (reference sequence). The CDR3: CASTELSSEKLFF. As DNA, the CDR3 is TGTGCCAGCACCGAACTATCGAGTGAAAAACTGTTTTTT.

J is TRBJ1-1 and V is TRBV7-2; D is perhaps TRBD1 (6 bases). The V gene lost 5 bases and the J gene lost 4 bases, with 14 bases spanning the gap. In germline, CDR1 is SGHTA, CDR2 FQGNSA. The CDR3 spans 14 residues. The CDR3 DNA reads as TGTGCCAGCAGCCCCCAAGGACAGAGCACTGAAGCTTTCTTT. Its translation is CASSPQGQSTEAFF. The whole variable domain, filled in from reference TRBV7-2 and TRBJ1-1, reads GAGVSQSPSNKVTEKGKDVELRCDPISGHTALYWYRQSLGQGLEFLIYFQGNSAPDKSGLPSDRFSAERTGGSVSTLTIQRTQQEDSAVYLCASSPQGQSTEAFFGQGTRLTVV.

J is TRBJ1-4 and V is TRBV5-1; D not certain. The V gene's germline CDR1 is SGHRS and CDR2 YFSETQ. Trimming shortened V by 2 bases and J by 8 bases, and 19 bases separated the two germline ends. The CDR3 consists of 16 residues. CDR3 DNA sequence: TGCGCCAGCAGCTTCGCCGATGGGAGGGTAGCCGAAAAACTGTTTTTT. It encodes CASSFADGRVAEKLFF.

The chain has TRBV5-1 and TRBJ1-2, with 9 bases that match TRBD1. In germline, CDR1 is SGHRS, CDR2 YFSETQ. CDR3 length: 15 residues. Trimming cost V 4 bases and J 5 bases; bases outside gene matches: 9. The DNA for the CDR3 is TGCGCCAGCAGCCCGTACAGGGGGCGGACGTATGGCTACACCTTC. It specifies CASSPYRGRTYGYTF.

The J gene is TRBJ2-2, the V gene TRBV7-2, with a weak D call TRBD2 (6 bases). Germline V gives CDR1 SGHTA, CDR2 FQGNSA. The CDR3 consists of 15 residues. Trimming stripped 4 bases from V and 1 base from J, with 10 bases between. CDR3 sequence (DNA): TGTGCCAGCAGCTCTACTAGCTGGAACACCGGGGAGCTGTTTTTT. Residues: CASSSTSWNTGELFF.

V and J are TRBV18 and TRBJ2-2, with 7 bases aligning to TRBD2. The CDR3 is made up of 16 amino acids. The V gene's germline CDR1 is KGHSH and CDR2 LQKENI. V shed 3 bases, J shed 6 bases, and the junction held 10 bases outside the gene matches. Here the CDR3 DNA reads TGTGCCAGCTCACCTAGGAGTAGCGGGTTCGCCGGGGAGCTGTTTTTT. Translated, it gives CASSPRSSGFAGELFF. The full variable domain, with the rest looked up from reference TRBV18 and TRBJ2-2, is NAGVMQNPRHLVRRRGQEARLRCSPMKGHSHVYWYRQLPEEGLKFMVYLQKENIIDESGMPKERFSAEFPKEGPSILRIQQVVRGDSAAYFCASSPRSSGFAGELFFGEGSRLTVL.

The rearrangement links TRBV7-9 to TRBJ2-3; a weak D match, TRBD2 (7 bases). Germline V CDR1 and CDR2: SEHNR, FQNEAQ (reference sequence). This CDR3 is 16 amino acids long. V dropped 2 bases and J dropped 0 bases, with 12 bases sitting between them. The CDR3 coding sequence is TGTGCCAGCAGCTTATCGGGGGGCCTCAGCACAGATACGCAGTATTTT. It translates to CASSLSGGLSTDTQYF.

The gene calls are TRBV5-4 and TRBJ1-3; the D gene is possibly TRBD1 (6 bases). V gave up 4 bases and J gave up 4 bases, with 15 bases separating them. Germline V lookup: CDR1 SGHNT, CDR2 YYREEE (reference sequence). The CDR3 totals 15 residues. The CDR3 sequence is CASSPGGQRGNTIYF. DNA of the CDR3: TGTGCCAGCAGCCCCGGGGGGCAAAGAGGAAACACCATATATTTT. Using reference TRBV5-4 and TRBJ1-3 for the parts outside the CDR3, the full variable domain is ETGVTQSPTHLIKTRGQQVTLRCSSQSGHNTVSWYQQALGQGPQFIFQYYREEENGRGNFPPRFSGLQFPNYSSELNVNALELDDSALYLCASSPGGQRGNTIYFGEGSWLTVV.